This entry features one T cell receptor (beta chain) sequence. This sample is drawn from a study of CD8 T cells in Susac syndrome. Study details: Among sequenced Susac syndrome patients, about 6 had active disease and under ten were in remission.

Sequencing of TCR beta covered CD8+ and CD4+ T cells obtained from blood. Negative isolation yielded CD4+ and CD8+ T cells, and FACS enriched TEMRA cells. Random-hexamer reverse transcription was applied to roughly 0.5 to 1 ug RNA. The amplification used immunoSEQ multiplex PCR on TCR beta CDR3; it spanned 54 Vbeta and 13 Jbeta. One entry per CDR3 protein results from TCRdb running MiXCR on the immunoSEQ multiplex PCR reads. In the table there are about 100,000 distinct CDR3 sequences, about 95% of which are singletons. V was trimmed by 3 bases and J by 2 bases, leaving 13 bases between them. The CDR3 covers 15 residues. The germline gives CDR1 SNHLY, CDR2 FYNNEI.

This clonotype was sampled from a human donor with Susac syndrome. Sequencing was performed on CD8+ T cells from PBMCs. The chain carries TRBV2 and TRBJ1-1, with D possibly being TRBD1 (5 bases). CDR3 loop: CASSDTRDVNTEAFF. For the CDR3, the DNA is TGTGCCAGCAGTGATACCAGGGATGTAAACACTGAAGCTTTCTTT.